The TCR beta chain under discussion was sequenced for a study of T-cell memory formation after mild COVID-19. J was trimmed by 5 bases and V by 2 bases; bases with no gene match: 4. This CDR3 region has 15 residues. Germline values: CDR1 LGHDT, CDR2 YNNKEL (reference sequence). Study findings and constraints: The finding that pre-infection memory included some responding clones suggested that cross-reactive memory joined.

Worth noting for this clonotype: Its antigen is unknown.

TCRdb re-called the 5' RACE reads through MiXCR, storing one row per CDR3 protein. The sample shows some 300,000 distinct CDR3 sequences, 20% to 25% of them seen only once. This TCR derives from a man between 18 and 35 years old who had mild COVID-19 (a few samples of this study predate the infection). Cell type and time point are not known. Sequences were obtained from PBMCs or a T cell subset sorted from them (not recorded which). The genes are TRBV3-1 and TRBJ2-7; 12 nucleotides agree with TRBD2. CDR3 nucleotide sequence: TGTGCCAGCAGCCAACAACTAGCGGGGGGTAACGAGCAGTACTTC. Residues: CASSQQLAGGNEQYF.